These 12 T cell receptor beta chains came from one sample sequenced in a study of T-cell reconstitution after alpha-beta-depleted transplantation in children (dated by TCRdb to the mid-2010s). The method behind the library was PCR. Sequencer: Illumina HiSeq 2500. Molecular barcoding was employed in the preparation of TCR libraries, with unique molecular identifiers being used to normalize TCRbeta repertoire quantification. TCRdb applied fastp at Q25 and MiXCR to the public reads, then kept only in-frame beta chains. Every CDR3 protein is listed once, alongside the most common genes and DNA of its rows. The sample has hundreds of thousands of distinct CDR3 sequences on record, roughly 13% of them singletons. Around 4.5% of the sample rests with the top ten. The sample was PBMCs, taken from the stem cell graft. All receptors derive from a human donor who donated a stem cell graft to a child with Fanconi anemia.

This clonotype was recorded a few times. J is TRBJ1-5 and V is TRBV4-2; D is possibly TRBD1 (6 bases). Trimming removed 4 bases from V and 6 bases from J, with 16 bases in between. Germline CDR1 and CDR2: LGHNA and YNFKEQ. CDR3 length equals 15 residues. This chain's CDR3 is CASSRRGGPGQPQHF. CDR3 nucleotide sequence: TGTGCCAGCAGCCGCCGAGGGGGTCCGGGTCAGCCCCAGCATTTT.

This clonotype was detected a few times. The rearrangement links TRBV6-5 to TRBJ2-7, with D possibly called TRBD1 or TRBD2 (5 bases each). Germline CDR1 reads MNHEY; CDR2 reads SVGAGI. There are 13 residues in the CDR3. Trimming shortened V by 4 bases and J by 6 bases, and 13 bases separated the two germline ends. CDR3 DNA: TGTGCCAGCAGTTTAAATTGGGGGAGCGAGCAGTACTTC. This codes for CASSLNWGSEQYF.

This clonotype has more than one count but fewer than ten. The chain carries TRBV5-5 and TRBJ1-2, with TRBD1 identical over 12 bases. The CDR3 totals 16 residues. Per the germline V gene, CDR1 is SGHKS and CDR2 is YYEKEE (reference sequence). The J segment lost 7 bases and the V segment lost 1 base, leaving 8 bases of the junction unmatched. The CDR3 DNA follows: TGTGCCAGCAGCTTGACGGTAGGGGACAGGGGGCTTGGCTACACCTTC. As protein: CASSLTVGDRGLGYTF.

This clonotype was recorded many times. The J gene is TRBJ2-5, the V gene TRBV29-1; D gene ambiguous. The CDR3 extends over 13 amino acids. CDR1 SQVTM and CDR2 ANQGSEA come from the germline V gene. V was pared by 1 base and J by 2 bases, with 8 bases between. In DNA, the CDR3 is TGCAGCGTTGAAGCGGGCCTACAAGAGACCCAGTACTTC. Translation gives CSVEAGLQETQYF.

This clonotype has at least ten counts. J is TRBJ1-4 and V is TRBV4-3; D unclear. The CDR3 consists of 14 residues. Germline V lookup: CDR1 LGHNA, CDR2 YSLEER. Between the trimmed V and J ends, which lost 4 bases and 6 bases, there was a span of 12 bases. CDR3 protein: CASSLQSGDEKLFF. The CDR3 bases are TGCGCCAGCAGCCTTCAGTCCGGTGATGAAAAACTGTTTTTT.

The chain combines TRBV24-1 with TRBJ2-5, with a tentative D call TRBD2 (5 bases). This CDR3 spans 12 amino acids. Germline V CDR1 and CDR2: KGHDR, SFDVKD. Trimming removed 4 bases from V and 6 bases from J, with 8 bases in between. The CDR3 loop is CATSDNGKTQYF. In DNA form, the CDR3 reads TGTGCCACCAGTGACAACGGGAAGACCCAGTACTTC.

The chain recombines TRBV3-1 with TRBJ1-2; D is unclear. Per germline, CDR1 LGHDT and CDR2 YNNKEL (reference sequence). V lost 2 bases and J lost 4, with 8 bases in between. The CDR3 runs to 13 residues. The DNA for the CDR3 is TGTGCCAGCAGCCAAAGAGGAATCTATGGCTACACCTTC. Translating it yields CASSQRGIYGYTF.

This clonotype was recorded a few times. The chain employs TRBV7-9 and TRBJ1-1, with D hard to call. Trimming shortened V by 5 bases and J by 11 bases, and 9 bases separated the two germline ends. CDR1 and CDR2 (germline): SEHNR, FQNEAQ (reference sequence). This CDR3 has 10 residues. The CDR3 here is CASSVVGAFF. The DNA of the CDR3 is TGTGCCAGCAGCGTGGTTGGTGCTTTCTTT.

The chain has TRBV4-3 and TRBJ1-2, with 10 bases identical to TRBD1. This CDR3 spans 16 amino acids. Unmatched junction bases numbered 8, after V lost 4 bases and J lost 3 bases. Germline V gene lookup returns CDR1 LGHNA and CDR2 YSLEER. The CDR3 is CASSPGGTGAYYGYTF. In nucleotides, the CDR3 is TGCGCCAGCAGCCCTGGCGGGACAGGGGCCTACTATGGCTACACCTTC.

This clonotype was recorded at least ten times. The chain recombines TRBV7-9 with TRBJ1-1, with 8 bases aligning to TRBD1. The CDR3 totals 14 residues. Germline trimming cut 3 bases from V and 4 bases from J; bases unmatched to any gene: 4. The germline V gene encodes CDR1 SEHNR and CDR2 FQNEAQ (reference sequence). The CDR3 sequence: CASSFRTGTTEAFF. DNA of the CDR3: TGTGCCAGCAGCTTCCGGACAGGGACCACTGAAGCTTTCTTT.

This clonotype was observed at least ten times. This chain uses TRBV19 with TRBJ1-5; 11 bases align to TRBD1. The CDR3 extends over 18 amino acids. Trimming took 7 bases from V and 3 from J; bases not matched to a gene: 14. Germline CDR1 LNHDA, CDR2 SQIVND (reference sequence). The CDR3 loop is CASTRTDRGRKFNQPQHF. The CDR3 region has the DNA TGTGCCAGTACCCGGACGGACAGGGGGCGAAAATTCAATCAGCCCCAGCATTTT.

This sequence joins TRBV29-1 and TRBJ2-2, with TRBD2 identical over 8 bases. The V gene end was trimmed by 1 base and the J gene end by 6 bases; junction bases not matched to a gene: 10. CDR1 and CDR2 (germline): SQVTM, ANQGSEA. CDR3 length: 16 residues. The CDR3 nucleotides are TGCAGCGTTGAAGTTTTCAGCGGGGGTGATTCCGGGGAGCTGTTTTTT. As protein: CSVEVFSGGDSGELFF.